This TCR beta chain was found in a study of blood T cell repertoires in COVID-19. This clone was recorded once. The germline CDR1 and CDR2 sequences are LNHDA and SQIVND (reference sequence). J lost 3 bases, V lost 6 bases, and 13 bases had no gene match. The CDR3 length is 19 residues. The protocol was immunoSEQ multiplex PCR, while the TCRdb copy is restricted to in-frame clones and leaves out a portion. The sample has 130,000 or so clones, 80% to 90% seen once. The clonotype comes from a man between 60 and 70 years old with active or convalescent COVID-19. The specimen was peripheral blood. V gene TRBV19 combines with J gene TRBJ2-3, with TRBD2 identical over 15 bases. The CDR3 DNA sequence: TGTGCCAGTAGGAGGGGACTAGCGGGAGGATCTAGTAGGACAGATACGCAGTATTTT. Translation gives CASRRGLAGGSSRTDTQYF.